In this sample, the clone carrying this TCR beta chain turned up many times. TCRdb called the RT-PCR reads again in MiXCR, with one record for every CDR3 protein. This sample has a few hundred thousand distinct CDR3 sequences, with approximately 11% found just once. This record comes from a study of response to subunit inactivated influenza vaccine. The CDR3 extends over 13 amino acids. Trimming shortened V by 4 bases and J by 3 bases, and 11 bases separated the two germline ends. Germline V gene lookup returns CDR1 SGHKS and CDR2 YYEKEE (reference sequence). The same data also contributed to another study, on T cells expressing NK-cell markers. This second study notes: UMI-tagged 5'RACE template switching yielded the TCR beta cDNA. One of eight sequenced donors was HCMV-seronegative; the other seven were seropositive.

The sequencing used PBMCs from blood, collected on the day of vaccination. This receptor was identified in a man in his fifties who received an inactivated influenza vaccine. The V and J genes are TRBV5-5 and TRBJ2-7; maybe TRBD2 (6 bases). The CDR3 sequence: CASSPGTLYEQYF. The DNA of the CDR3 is TGTGCCAGCAGCCCGGGGACTCTCTACGAGCAGTACTTC.